What follows describes a single T cell receptor beta chain. Which antigen it targets is not known. Since a much larger clone is just one base distant, this may be a read error. These data originate in a study of breast tumors, draining lymph nodes, adjacent tissues (dated by TCRdb to about 2016). Concerning the study at large: TCR beta repertoires were compared across tumor, adjacent nontumor tissue and axillary lymph nodes obtained from breast cancer patients. The study aimed to assess the relationships and possible T-cell exchange between tumor, surrounding tissue and draining lymph node repertoires in human breast cancer. The paper's findings and limits, for the study overall: The conclusion that tumor T cells originate in lymph nodes was framed as consistent with a hypothesis rather than directly demonstrated. Tumor and nontumor tissue repertoires were found to be significantly more similar in luminal-like than in basal-like breast cancer. Tumor T-cell repertoires showed less diversity than lymph node repertoires and more diversity than nontumor tissue repertoires, and tumor T-cell repertoires showed preferential V and J gene usage. The data were considered consistent with the idea that most tumor T cells come from the lymph node and then expand in tumor tissue.

The CDR3, from cysteine to phenylalanine, totals 15 residues. Only the CDR3 region is kept as DNA, spanning 45 bases read in frame from base 1. According to the germline V gene, CDR1 reads LGHNA and CDR2 reads YSLEER. Sequencing was carried out with an Illumina HiSeq 2000. TCR beta chain libraries were generated by multiplex PCR amplification. The amplified TCR beta chain products were analyzed by high-throughput sequencing. In-frame beta chains were kept once TCRdb had trimmed the public reads at Q25 with fastp and called clones with MiXCR. CDR3 protein sequences are deduplicated, and each keeps its most common genes and DNA. The sample has under 150,000 distinct CDR3 sequences on record, more than 20% of them singletons. Of the sample, just over 2.5% is held by the ten largest clones. Lymph node samples were obtained from the axillary draining lymph nodes of breast cancer patients.

Recombination joined TRBV4-3 with TRBJ2-3, with 13 bases aligning to TRBD2. Input material: axillary lymph node tissue. This clonotype originated in a female donor with breast cancer. Some clones in this sample may be carry-over from other donors' samples. The CDR3 region reads CASRQGLAGADAQYF. At the DNA level, the sequence is TGCGCCAGCAGACAAGGACTAGCGGGAGCAGATGCGCAGTATTTT.